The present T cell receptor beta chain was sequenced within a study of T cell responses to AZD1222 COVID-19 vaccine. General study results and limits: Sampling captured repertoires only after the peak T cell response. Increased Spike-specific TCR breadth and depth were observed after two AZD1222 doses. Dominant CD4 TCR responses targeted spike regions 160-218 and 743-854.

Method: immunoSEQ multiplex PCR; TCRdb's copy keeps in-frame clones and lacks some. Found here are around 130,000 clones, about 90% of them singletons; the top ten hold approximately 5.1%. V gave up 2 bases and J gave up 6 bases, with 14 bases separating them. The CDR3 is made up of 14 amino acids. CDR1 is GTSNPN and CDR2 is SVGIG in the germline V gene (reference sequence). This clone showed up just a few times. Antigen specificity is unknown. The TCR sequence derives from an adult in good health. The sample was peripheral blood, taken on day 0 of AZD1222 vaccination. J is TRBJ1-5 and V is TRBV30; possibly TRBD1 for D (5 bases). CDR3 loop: CAWSFQGGTQPQHF. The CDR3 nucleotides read TGTGCCTGGAGTTTTCAGGGAGGGACTCAGCCCCAGCATTTT.